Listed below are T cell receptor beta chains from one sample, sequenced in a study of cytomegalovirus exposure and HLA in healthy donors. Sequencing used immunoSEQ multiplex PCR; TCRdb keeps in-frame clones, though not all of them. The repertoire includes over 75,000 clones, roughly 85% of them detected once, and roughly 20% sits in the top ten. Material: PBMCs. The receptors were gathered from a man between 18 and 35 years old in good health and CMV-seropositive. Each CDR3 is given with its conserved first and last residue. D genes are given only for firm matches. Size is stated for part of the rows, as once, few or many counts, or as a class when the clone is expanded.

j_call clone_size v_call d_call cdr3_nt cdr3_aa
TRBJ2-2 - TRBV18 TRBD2 TGTGCCAGCTCACCGGGACTAGTTGACACCGGGGAGCTGTTTTTT CASSPGLVDTGELFF
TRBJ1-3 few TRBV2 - TGTGCCAGCAGTGAACAAGAGGTGGGCTCAGGGGAAGGAAACACCATATATTTT CASSEQEVGSGEGNTIYF
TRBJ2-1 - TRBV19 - TGTGCCAGTAGCTCCATCCAGGGGTTTACCTACAATGAGCAGTTCTTC CASSSIQGFTYNEQFF
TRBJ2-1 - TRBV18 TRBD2 TGTGCCAGCTCACCACCGGGGAGGGAGACCTACAATGAGCAGTTCTTC CASSPPGRETYNEQFF
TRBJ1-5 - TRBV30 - TGTGCCTGGAGTGCAGGGGATCATCAGCCCCAGCATTTT CAWSAGDHQPQHF
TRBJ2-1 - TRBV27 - TGTGCCAGCAGTTTATCCAACAATGAGCAGTTCTTC CASSLSNNEQFF
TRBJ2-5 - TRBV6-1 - TGTGCCAGCGTCGGGGAGACCCAGTACTTC CASVGETQYF
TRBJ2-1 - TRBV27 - TGTGCCAGCAGTTTTGGCGGGTTAGACAATGAGCAGTTCTTC CASSFGGLDNEQFF
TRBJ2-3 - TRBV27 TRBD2 TGTGCCAGCAGACGGACTAGCGGGAGCACAGATACGCAGTATTTT CASRRTSGSTDTQYF
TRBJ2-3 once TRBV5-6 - TGTGCCAGCAGCTTGGCCCCAGGGGGGGATACGCAGTATTTT CASSLAPGGDTQYF
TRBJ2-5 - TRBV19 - TGTGCCAGTAGCGGTAAAACAGGGAAGGGTATCAAAGAGACCCAGTACTTC CASSGKTGKGIKETQYF
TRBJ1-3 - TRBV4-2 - TGTGCCAGCAGCCAAGAGTTGACAGGCGGAAACACCATATATTTT CASSQELTGGNTIYF
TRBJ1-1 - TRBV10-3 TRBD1 TGTGCCATCAGTGAGGGACAGGGGAACACTGAAGCTTTCTTT CAISEGQGNTEAFF
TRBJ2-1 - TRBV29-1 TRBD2 TGCAGCGTTGAGGGGGGGTCGAACAATGAGCAGTTCTTC CSVEGGSNNEQFF
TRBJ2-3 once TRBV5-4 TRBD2 TGTGCCAGCAGTTCCGGACTAGCGGGATCTAGCACAGATACGCAGTATTTT CASSSGLAGSSTDTQYF
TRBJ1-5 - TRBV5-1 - TGCGCCAGCAGCTTGATCGGGGGGCAACAGCCCCAGCATTTT CASSLIGGQQPQHF
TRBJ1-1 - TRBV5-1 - TGCGCCAGCAGCTTGTGGCTGAACACTGAAGCTTTCTTT CASSLWLNTEAFF
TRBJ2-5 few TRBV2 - TGTGCCAGCAGTGAGGATGTTACACGGGGAGAGACCCAGTACTTC CASSEDVTRGETQYF
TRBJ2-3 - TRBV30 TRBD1 TGTGCCTGGAGGAGATTACCGGGACAGGGGGCCGCAGATACGCAGTATTTT CAWRRLPGQGAADTQYF
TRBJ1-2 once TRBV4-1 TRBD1 TGCGCCAGCAGCCAAGATGGGACAGCCTATGGCTACACCTTC CASSQDGTAYGYTF
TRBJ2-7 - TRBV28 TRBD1 TGTGCCAGCAGTTTTGCAGGGGGCCCCAACTACGAGCAGTACTTC CASSFAGGPNYEQYF
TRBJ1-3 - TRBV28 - TGTGCCACCCACCCACGGGATCCCACCTCCTCTGGAAACACCATATATTTT CATHPRDPTSSGNTIYF